These 14 T cell receptor beta chains share one sample of origin, sequenced in a study of OX40 agonist ivuxolimab in advanced cancers. Clones were sequenced by immunoSEQ multiplex PCR, and TCRdb holds only the in-frame ones, with some missing. The table records 60,000 to 75,000 clones, about 91% of them present only once. This specimen was CD4+ or CD8+ T cells sorted from blood, taken in a trial of the OX40 agonist ivuxolimab. The receptors were gathered from an adult with an advanced solid tumor such as melanoma, head and neck, liver or kidney cancer.

The chain combines TRBV4-1 with TRBJ2-3, with D uncertain. Between the trimmed V and J ends, which lost 1 base and 4 bases, there was a span of 6 bases. This CDR3 spans 13 amino acids. Looked up from germline, CDR1 is MGHRA and CDR2 is YSYEKL. DNA for the CDR3: TGCGCCAGCAGCCAAGTAGGGCCAGATACGCAGTATTTT. It encodes CASSQVGPDTQYF.

V is TRBV11-2 and J is TRBJ2-3, with TRBD2 matching over 13 bases. The CDR3 runs to 15 residues. The V segment lost 4 bases and the J segment 4 bases; nucleotides outside the gene matches: 2. The germline gives CDR1 SGHAT, CDR2 FQNNGV. CDR3 region: CASSSGLAGSDTQYF. The CDR3 coding sequence is TGTGCCAGCAGCTCGGGACTAGCGGGATCAGATACGCAGTATTTT.

The chain uses TRBV2 and TRBJ1-2; D remains ambiguous. The germline gives CDR1 SNHLY, CDR2 FYNNEI. Trimming removed 0 bases from V and 8 bases from J, with 13 bases in between. CDR3 size: 14 residues. CDR3 in DNA: TGTGCCAGCAGTGAAGCGTTGAGTTTCCGAGGCTACACCTTC. It yields the protein CASSEALSFRGYTF.

The chain is built from TRBV5-8 and TRBJ1-2; possibly TRBD1 for D (5 bases). CDR1 and CDR2 from the germline V gene are SGHTS and YDEGEE. Between the trimmed V and J ends, which lost 2 bases and 4 bases, there was a span of 12 bases. The CDR3 runs 14 residues. The CDR3 loop reads CASSFPAGTYGYTF. CDR3 DNA: TGTGCCAGCAGCTTCCCCGCAGGGACCTATGGCTACACCTTC.

The CDR3 is CASSLTGSSTDTQYF. DNA for the CDR3: TGTGCCAGCAGTTTAACAGGGTCCAGCACAGATACGCAGTATTTT. The V and J genes are TRBV7-9 and TRBJ2-3, with a possible D match to TRBD1 (6 bases). CDR1 is SEHNR, CDR2 FQNEAQ, per germline (reference sequence). The CDR3 totals 15 residues. The V end lost 6 bases, the J end lost 0 bases, and 13 bases lay between the germline ends.

This chain links TRBV9 with TRBJ2-1; TRBD1 matches 9 bases. The V gene's germline CDR1 is SGDLS and CDR2 YYNGEE. V dropped 7 bases and J dropped 8; count of bases not matched to a gene: 16. This CDR3 comprises 16 residues. CDR3 DNA sequence: TGTGCCAGCGGACCACGCGGGACAGGGAGGAAAGATGAGCAGTTCTTC. Translation: CASGPRGTGRKDEQFF.

This clone was picked up a small number of times. This rearrangement joins TRBV28 to TRBJ1-2, with 11 positions matching TRBD1. The CDR3 spans 19 residues. V trimming: 3 bases; J trimming: 0 bases; junction bases outside the gene matches: 12. In germline, CDR1 is MDHEN, CDR2 SYDVKM. CDR3 bases: TGTGCCAGCAGTTTGCGGAAGGGACAGGGGGGTCCAGCTAACTATGGCTACACCTTC. As protein: CASSLRKGQGGPANYGYTF.

CDR3 DNA: TGTGCCAGCAGCTTATTCCTAACTAGCACAGATACGCAGTATTTT. Encoded protein: CASSLFLTSTDTQYF. The chain uses TRBV7-3 and TRBJ2-3, with D hard to call. V was shortened by 2 bases and J by 0 bases, with 9 bases between the two germline ends. The CDR3 sequence is 15 residues long. Germline lookup yields CDR1 SGHTA and CDR2 FQGTGA.

V and J are TRBV7-9 and TRBJ1-5, with unresolved D. Germline V gene data show CDR1 as SEHNR and CDR2 as FQNEAQ (reference sequence). The CDR3 covers 13 residues. V lost 5 bases and J lost 3, with 8 bases in between. In DNA form, the CDR3 reads TGTGCCAGCAGCCCTAGTGCCAATCAGCCCCAGCATTTT. Protein: CASSPSANQPQHF.

The CDR3 nucleotides read TGTGCCAGCAGCTCCCGGATTAGGATCAGAGTATCTGGGTACCAAGAGACCCAGTACTTC. Translating it yields CASSSRIRIRVSGYQETQYF. The chain is built from TRBV5-8 and TRBJ2-5, with no clear D. Germline V gene lookup returns CDR1 SGHTS and CDR2 YDEGEE. The V end lost 3 bases, the J end lost 0 bases, and 27 bases lay between the germline ends. The CDR3 covers 20 residues.

The chain carries TRBV7-9 and TRBJ1-4; D call uncertain. The CDR3 covers 16 residues. The germline V gene has CDR1 SEHNR and CDR2 FQNEAQ (reference sequence). With 1 base removed from V and 5 bases from J, the gap between germline ends came to 14 bases. This CDR3 is CASSLEASPNNEKLFF. DNA for the CDR3: TGTGCCAGCAGCTTAGAGGCCTCCCCGAACAATGAAAAACTGTTTTTT.

This clone qualifies as medium-sized. The chain has TRBV2 and TRBJ1-1; D ambiguous. The germline CDR1 and CDR2 sequences are SNHLY and FYNNEI. Trimming shortened V by 4 bases and J by 11 bases, and 8 bases separated the two germline ends. The CDR3 contains 10 residues. The DNA for the CDR3 is TGTGCCAGCAGTGTTGGAAAGGCTTTCTTT. Its translation is CASSVGKAFF.

The chain uses TRBV10-3 and TRBJ2-7; D possibly corresponds to TRBD1 (6 bases). V was cut by 2 bases and J by 3 bases, with 8 bases left in between. From germline, CDR1 is ENHRY and CDR2 SYGVKD. CDR3 length: 13 amino acids. CDR3 in amino acids: CAISEGQFYEQYV. DNA of the CDR3: TGTGCCATCAGTGAGGGACAGTTCTACGAGCAGTACGTC.

The gene calls are TRBV7-9 and TRBJ2-1, with unresolved D. This CDR3 contains 13 residues. V was trimmed by 7 bases and J by 7 bases, leaving 14 bases between them. Germline CDR1 is SEHNR and CDR2 is FQNEAQ (reference sequence). The CDR3 coding sequence is TGTGCCAGCACTCCCCGAAGTTCGAATGAGCAGTTCTTC. It codes for CASTPRSSNEQFF.